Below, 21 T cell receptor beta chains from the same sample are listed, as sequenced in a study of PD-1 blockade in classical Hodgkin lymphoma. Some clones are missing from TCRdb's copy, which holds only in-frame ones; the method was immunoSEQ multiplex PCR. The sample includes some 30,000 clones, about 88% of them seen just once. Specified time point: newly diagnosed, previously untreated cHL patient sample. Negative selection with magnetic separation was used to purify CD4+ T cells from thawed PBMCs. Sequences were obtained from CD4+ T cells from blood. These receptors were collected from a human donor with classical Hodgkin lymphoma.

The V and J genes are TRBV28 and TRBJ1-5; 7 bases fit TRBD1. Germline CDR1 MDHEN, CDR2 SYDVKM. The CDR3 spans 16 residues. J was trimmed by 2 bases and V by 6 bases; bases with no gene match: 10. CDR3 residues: CASSLQGLAGNQPQHF. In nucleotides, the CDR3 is TGTGCCAGCAGCTTACAGGGGTTGGCGGGCAATCAGCCCCAGCATTTT.

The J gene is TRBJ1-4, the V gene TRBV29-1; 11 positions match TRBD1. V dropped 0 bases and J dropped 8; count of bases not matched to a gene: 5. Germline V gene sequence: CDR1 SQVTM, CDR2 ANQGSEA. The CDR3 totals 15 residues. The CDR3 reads CSVEDLWTGGEKLFF. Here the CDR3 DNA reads TGCAGCGTTGAAGATTTGTGGACAGGGGGCGAAAAACTGTTTTTT.

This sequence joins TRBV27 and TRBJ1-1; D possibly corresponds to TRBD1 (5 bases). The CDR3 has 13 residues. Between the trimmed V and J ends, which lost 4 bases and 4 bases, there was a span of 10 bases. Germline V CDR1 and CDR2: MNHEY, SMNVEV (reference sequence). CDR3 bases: TGTGCCAGCAGTTCCCGGGGGAGCACTGAAGCTTTCTTT. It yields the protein CASSSRGSTEAFF.

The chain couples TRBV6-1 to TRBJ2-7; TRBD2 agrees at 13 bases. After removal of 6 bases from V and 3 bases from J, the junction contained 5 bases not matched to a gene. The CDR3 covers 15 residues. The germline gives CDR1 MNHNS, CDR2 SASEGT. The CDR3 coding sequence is TGTGCCAGCAGCGTGGGACTAGCGGGGATCTACGAGCAGTACGTC. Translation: CASSVGLAGIYEQYV.

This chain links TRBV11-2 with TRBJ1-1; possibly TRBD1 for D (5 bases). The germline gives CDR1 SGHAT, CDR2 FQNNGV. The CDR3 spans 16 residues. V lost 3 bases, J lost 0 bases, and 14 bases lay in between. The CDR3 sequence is CASSLWRGPLNTEAFF. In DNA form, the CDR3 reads TGTGCCAGCAGCTTGTGGAGGGGCCCCCTGAACACTGAAGCTTTCTTT. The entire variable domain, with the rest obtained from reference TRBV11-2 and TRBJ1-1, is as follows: EAGVAQSPRYKIIEKRQSVAFWCNPISGHATLYWYQQILGQGPKLLIQFQNNGVVDDSQLPKDRFSAERLKGVDSTLKIQPAKLEDSAVYLCASSLWRGPLNTEAFFGQGTRLTVV.

The CDR3 DNA follows: TGTGCCAGCAGCGCCCGGAGCGGCGGGGAGCTGTTTTTT. Protein product: CASSARSGGELFF. The chain recombines TRBV11-2 with TRBJ2-2, with D perhaps matching TRBD2 (5 bases). Trimming removed 5 bases at V and 7 bases at J, with 11 bases between. This CDR3 contains 13 residues. CDR1 and CDR2 (germline): SGHAT, FQNNGV.

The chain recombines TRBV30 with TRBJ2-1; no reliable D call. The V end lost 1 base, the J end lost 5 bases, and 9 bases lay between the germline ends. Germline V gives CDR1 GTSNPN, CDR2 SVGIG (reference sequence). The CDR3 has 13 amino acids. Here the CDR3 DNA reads TGTGCCTGGAGTGGACTGACTGACAATGAGCAGTTCTTC. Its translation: CAWSGLTDNEQFF.

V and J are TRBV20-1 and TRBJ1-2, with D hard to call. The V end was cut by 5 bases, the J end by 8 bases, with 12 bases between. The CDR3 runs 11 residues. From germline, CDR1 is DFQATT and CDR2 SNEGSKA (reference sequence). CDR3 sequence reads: CSAGWGGGYTF. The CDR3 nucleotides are TGCAGTGCTGGTTGGGGTGGCGGCTACACCTTC.

CDR3 DNA: TGTGCCAGCAGTGGAGGGGACACCTTTAGCAATCAGCCCCAGCATTTT. As protein: CASSGGDTFSNQPQHF. The chain employs TRBV6-1 and TRBJ1-5; maybe TRBD1 (6 bases). Looked up from germline, CDR1 is MNHNS and CDR2 is SASEGT. CDR3 length equals 16 residues. Between the trimmed V and J ends, which lost 4 bases and 0 bases, there was a span of 13 bases.

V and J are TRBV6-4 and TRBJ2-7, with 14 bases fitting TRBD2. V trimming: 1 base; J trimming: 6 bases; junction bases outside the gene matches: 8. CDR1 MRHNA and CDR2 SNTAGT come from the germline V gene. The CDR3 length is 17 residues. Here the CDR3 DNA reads TGTGCCAGCAGTGACTTCTGCCCGGGACTAGCGGGAGTCGAGCAGTACGTC. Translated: CASSDFCPGLAGVEQYV.

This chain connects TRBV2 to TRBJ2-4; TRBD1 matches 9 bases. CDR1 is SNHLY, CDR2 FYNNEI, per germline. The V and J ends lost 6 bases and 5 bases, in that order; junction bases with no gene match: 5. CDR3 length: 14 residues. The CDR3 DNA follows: TGTGCCAGCAGCGCCCGGACAGGGGAAAACATTCAGTACTTC. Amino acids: CASSARTGENIQYF.

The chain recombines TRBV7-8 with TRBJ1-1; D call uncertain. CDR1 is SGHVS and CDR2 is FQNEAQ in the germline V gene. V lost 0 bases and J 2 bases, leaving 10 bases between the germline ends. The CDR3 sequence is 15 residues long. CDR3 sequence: CASSLALRINTEAFF. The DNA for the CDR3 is TGTGCCAGCAGCTTAGCGTTACGTATCAACACTGAAGCTTTCTTT. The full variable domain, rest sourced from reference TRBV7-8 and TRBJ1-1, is GAGVSQSPRYKVAKRGQDVALRCDPISGHVSLFWYQQALGQGPEFLTYFQNEAQLDKSGLPSDRFFAERPEGSVSTLKIQRTQQEDSAVYLCASSLALRINTEAFFGQGTRLTVV.

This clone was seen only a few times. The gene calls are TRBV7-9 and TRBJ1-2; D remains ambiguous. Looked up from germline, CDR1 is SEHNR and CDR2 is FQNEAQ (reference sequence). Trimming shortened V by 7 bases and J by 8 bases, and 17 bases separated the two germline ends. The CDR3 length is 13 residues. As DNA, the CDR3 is TGTGCCAGCACCCCGCAGGTAGATGTCGGCTACACCTTC. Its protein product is CASTPQVDVGYTF.

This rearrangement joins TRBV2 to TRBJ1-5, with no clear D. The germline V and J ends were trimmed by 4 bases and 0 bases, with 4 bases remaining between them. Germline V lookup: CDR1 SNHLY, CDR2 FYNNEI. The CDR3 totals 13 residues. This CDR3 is CASSGNSNQPQHF. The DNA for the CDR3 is TGTGCCAGCAGTGGGAATAGCAATCAGCCCCAGCATTTT.

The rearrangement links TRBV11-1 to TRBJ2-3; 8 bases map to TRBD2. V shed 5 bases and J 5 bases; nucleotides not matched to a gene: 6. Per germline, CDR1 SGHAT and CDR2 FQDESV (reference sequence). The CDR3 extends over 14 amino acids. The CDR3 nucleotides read TGTGCCAGCAGCCCAAGCGGGAGTTTAGATACGCAGTATTTT. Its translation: CASSPSGSLDTQYF.

CDR3: CASSSPPGYGYTF. CDR3 nucleotide sequence: TGTGCCAGCAGCTCCCCTCCTGGGTATGGCTACACCTTC. The chain combines TRBV28 with TRBJ1-2; unclear D gene. Germline CDR1 is MDHEN and CDR2 is SYDVKM. Trimming left V 6 bases short and J 5 bases short, with 13 bases between. The CDR3 totals 13 residues.

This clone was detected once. The CDR3 DNA reads TGTGCCAGCAGCTGGACAGCGAACACTGAAGCTTTCTTT. As protein: CASSWTANTEAFF. The chain combines TRBV7-9 with TRBJ1-1; D may be TRBD1 (6 bases). The CDR3 extends over 13 amino acids. The germline V and J ends were trimmed by 4 bases and 1 base, with 7 bases remaining between them. CDR1 and CDR2 (germline): SEHNR, FQNEAQ (reference sequence).

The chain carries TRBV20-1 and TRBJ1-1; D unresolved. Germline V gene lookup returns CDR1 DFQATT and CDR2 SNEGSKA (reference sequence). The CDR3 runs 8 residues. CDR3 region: CSNTEAFF. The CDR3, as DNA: TGCTCCAACACTGAAGCTTTCTTT.

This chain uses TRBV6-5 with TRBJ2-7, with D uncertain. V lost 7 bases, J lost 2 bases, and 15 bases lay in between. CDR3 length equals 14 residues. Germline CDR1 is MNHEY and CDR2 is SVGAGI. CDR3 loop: CASTTLVGAYEQYF. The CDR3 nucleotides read TGTGCCAGCACTACGCTGGTTGGCGCCTACGAGCAGTACTTC.

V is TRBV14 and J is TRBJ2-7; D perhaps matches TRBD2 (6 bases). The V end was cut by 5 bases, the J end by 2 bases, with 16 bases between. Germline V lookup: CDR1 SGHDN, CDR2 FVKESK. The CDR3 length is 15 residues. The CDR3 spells CASSKSSGKPYEQYF. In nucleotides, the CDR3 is TGTGCCAGCAGCAAAAGTAGCGGTAAACCCTACGAGCAGTACTTC.

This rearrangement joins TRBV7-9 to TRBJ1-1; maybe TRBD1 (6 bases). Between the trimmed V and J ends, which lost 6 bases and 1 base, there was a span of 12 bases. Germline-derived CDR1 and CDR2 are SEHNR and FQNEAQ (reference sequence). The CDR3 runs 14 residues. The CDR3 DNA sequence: TGTGCCAGCAGAGCGAGGGGGGGGAACACTGAAGCTTTCTTT. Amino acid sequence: CASRARGGNTEAFF.